Listed here are 8 T cell receptor beta chains from one sample, sequenced in a study of blood T cell repertoires in COVID-19. Data came from immunoSEQ multiplex PCR; TCRdb stores just in-frame clones and leaves some out. The sample lists under 200,000 clones, roughly 87% occurring once. The sample comprised PBMCs or T cells enriched from blood (not recorded which). The receptor set was obtained from a woman in her forties or fifties who had recovered from COVID-19.

V usage is TRBV10-3 and J usage is TRBJ1-2; maybe TRBD1 (6 bases). From germline, CDR1 is ENHRY and CDR2 SYGVKD. Trimming removed 3 bases at V and 4 bases at J, with 15 bases between. The CDR3 totals 15 residues. The CDR3 nucleotides read TGTGCCATCAGTGAAAGACAGGAGGATCCCTATGGCTACACCTTC. As protein: CAISERQEDPYGYTF.

The count of this clone is one. The V call is TRBV28, the J call TRBJ1-2, with D perhaps TRBD1 (5 bases). V dropped 1 base and J dropped 7 bases, with 10 bases sitting between them. The CDR3 loop spans 13 amino acids. Per the germline V gene, CDR1 is MDHEN and CDR2 is SYDVKM. The CDR3 sequence is CASSLYSGVGYTF. CDR3 coding DNA: TGTGCCAGCAGTTTATATTCGGGGGTTGGCTACACCTTC.

The chain is built from TRBV11-2 and TRBJ1-6; D not certain. The CDR3 has 13 amino acids. Trimming shortened V by 5 bases and J by 6 bases, and 8 bases separated the two germline ends. Germline CDR1 SGHAT, CDR2 FQNNGV. This CDR3 reads CASSLNSNSPLHF. CDR3 DNA sequence: TGTGCCAGCAGCCTGAACAGTAATTCACCCCTCCACTTT.

The rearrangement links TRBV18 to TRBJ2-7; no reliable D call. The V gene lost 5 bases and the J gene lost 5 bases, with 10 bases spanning the gap. This CDR3 contains 12 residues. Germline V gene data show CDR1 as KGHSH and CDR2 as LQKENI. The CDR3 region is CASSARVDEQYF. CDR3 bases: TGTGCCAGCTCAGCCCGGGTAGACGAGCAGTACTTC. Supplemented by reference TRBV18 and TRBJ2-7, the full variable domain reads NAGVMQNPRHLVRRRGQEARLRCSPMKGHSHVYWYRQLPEEGLKFMVYLQKENIIDESGMPKERFSAEFPKEGPSILRIQQVVRGDSAAYFCASSARVDEQYFGPGTRLTVT.

This chain links TRBV5-4 with TRBJ1-2; maybe TRBD1 (6 bases). The CDR3 length is 15 residues. Trimming shortened V by 4 bases and J by 3 bases, and 16 bases separated the two germline ends. Germline V gives CDR1 SGHNT, CDR2 YYREEE (reference sequence). The CDR3 is CASSRGGGEDYGYTF. The CDR3 DNA sequence: TGTGCCAGCAGCAGAGGGGGGGGCGAGGACTATGGCTACACCTTC.

The V gene is TRBV6-6, the J gene TRBJ1-2; D remains unclear. Germline V gives CDR1 MNHNY, CDR2 SVGAGI (reference sequence). The CDR3 spans 13 residues. Trimming removed 6 bases at V and 0 bases at J, with 8 bases between. In DNA form, the CDR3 reads TGTGCCAGCAGCCCCGGGACTAACTATGGCTACACCTTC. Translation: CASSPGTNYGYTF.

CDR3 protein: CASSNTGDTGELFF. The CDR3 bases are TGTGCCAGCAGTAACACAGGGGACACCGGGGAGCTGTTTTTT. J is TRBJ2-2 and V is TRBV28; TRBD1 matches 7 bases. Germline V gives CDR1 MDHEN, CDR2 SYDVKM. This CDR3 is 14 amino acids long. V lost 5 bases to trimming and J lost 3 bases; unmatched junction nucleotides: 3.

J is TRBJ1-2 and V is TRBV7-9, with 9 bases that match TRBD1. V gave up 4 bases and J gave up 1 base; unmatched junction bases: 1. Germline values: CDR1 SEHNR, CDR2 FQNEAQ (reference sequence). This CDR3 has 14 amino acids. The CDR3 coding sequence is TGTGCCAGCAGCTCGGACAGGGGTAACTATGGCTACACCTTC. Its protein product is CASSSDRGNYGYTF.